The rows below give T cell receptor beta chains drawn from one sample of a study of cytomegalovirus exposure and HLA in healthy donors. Using immunoSEQ multiplex PCR, the repertoire was profiled, and TCRdb retains in-frame clones only, with some absent. Here the sample spans about 160,000 clones, around 76% being singletons. The sequenced sample consisted of PBMCs. The receptor set was obtained from a female donor in good health and CMV-seronegative. CDR3s include the opening cysteine and the closing phenylalanine or tryptophan. D genes are given only for firm matches. Rows may omit the clone size; those that give it use once, few, many or a size class.

length,D,V,J,size,DNA,CDR3
12,-,TRBV27,TRBJ2-5,-,TGTGCCAGCTCGGGATCTCGGAGGACCCAGTACTTC,CASSGSRRTQYF
16,TRBD2,TRBV6-1,TRBJ2-5,-,TGTGCCAGCAGTGAAGCGTCAAGCGGGGGGCAAGAGACCCAGTACTTC,CASSEASSGGQETQYF
16,-,TRBV11-1,TRBJ1-1,-,TGTGCCAGCAGCTGGGGGGGGGTGGAGTGGAACACTGAAGCTTTCTTT,CASSWGGVEWNTEAFF
14,TRBD1,TRBV5-1,TRBJ2-3,-,TGCGCCAGCAGCTTGGGACAGGGGGGAGATACGCAGTATTTT,CASSLGQGGDTQYF
14,-,TRBV7-6,TRBJ1-5,-,TGTGCCAGCAGCTTAGGTCCGGGGAATCAGCCCCAGCATTTT,CASSLGPGNQPQHF
16,TRBD2,TRBV5-1,TRBJ2-1,-,TGCGCCAGCAGCTTGCTACTAGCGAGCTCCTACAATGAGCAGTTCTTC,CASSLLLASSYNEQFF
15,-,TRBV5-1,TRBJ2-1,-,TGCGCCAGCAGCTTCGGGTTGGGCTCCTACAATGAGCAGTTCTTC,CASSFGLGSYNEQFF
15,TRBD1,TRBV5-1,TRBJ2-2,once,TGCGCCAGCAGCTTACAGGGGGCGAACACCGGGGAGCTGTTTTTT,CASSLQGANTGELFF
15,TRBD1,TRBV30,TRBJ1-4,-,TGTGCCTGGAGTGTGTCGAGGGGGCGGGTTGAAAAACTGTTTTTT,CAWSVSRGRVEKLFF
13,-,TRBV30,TRBJ2-7,-,TGTGCCTGGAGTGTTGTGGCGGCGGGCGAGCAGTACTTC,CAWSVVAAGEQYF
13,-,TRBV5-4,TRBJ2-7,few,TGTGCCAGCAGCCCCGAGGGCGTCCACGAGCAGTACTTC,CASSPEGVHEQYF
15,TRBD1,TRBV7-8,TRBJ2-2,-,TGTGCCAGCAGCGCCAGACAGGGGTTCACCGGGGAGCTGTTTTTT,CASSARQGFTGELFF
14,-,TRBV7-9,TRBJ2-1,-,TGTGCCAGCAGCAGATTAGATGGGGCCAATGAGCAGTTCTTC,CASSRLDGANEQFF
13,TRBD2,TRBV6-6,TRBJ2-3,-,TGTGCCAGCAGTTTCAAGCGGGAGGGCCGAGGTGAATTT,CASSFKREGRGEF
15,-,TRBV5-4,TRBJ1-3,-,TGTGCCAGCAGCTTAGACAGTCGCTCTGGAAACACCATATATTTT,CASSLDSRSGNTIYF
14,-,TRBV19,TRBJ1-2,-,TGTGCCAGTAGCCCGGACAGCGTTAACTATGGCTACACCTTC,CASSPDSVNYGYTF
17,TRBD2,TRBV18,TRBJ2-5,-,TGTGCCAGCTCATCGGGGACTAGCGGGACCTACCAAGAGACCCAGTACTTC,CASSSGTSGTYQETQYF
16,TRBD1,TRBV5-6,TRBJ1-1,few,TGTGCCAGCAGCTTACATAAGGGGACAGGGGAAGCTGAAGCTTTCTTT,CASSLHKGTGEAEAFF
14,-,TRBV5-1,TRBJ2-2,-,TGCGCCAGCAGCTTGTTCCAGAACACCGGGGAGCTGTTTTTT,CASSLFQNTGELFF
13,-,TRBV10-3,TRBJ2-5,-,TGTGCCATCAGTGGACATCCGACGGAGACCCAGTACTTC,CAISGHPTETQYF
15,-,TRBV11-2,TRBJ1-5,-,TGTGCCAGCAGCTCAGGGCGGGGGGGCAATCAGCCCCAGCATTTT,CASSSGRGGNQPQHF
15,-,TRBV19,TRBJ1-2,-,TGTGCCAGTAGTATGTCCGGGACAAAATTTTGGGGCTACACCTTC,CASSMSGTKFWGYTF
11,-,TRBV20-1,TRBJ2-7,-,TGCAGTGCTAGACTTGACTACGAGCAGTACTTC,CSARLDYEQYF
14,-,TRBV27,TRBJ1-2,-,TGTGCCAGCGGGGCGGGGATACGGGCCTATGGCTACACCTTC,CASGAGIRAYGYTF
15,-,TRBV2,TRBJ1-1,-,TGTGCCAGCAGTGAAGCGCTTCTGGGGCGCCTTGAAGCTTTCTTT,CASSEALLGRLEAFF
14,-,TRBV13,TRBJ1-2,few,TGTGCCAGCAGCTTTGGCGGACAAGTTAAGGGCTACACCTTC,CASSFGGQVKGYTF
18,-,TRBV9,TRBJ2-1,-,TGTGCCAGCAGCGGTGCCCCTTCAGGGGAGCACCTCTACAATGAGCAGTTCTTC,CASSGAPSGEHLYNEQFF
14,TRBD1,TRBV27,TRBJ2-1,-,TGTGCCAGCCAGGACAGGGAGTTTTCGAATGAGCAGTTCTTC,CASQDREFSNEQFF
13,-,TRBV5-1,TRBJ1-6,few,TGCGCCAGCAGCTTGTACGGTAATTCACCCCTCCACTTT,CASSLYGNSPLHF
14,-,TRBV7-6,TRBJ2-2,-,TGTGCCAGCAGCCCGAACTTGAACACCGGGGAGCTGTTTTTT,CASSPNLNTGELFF
13,TRBD2,TRBV30,TRBJ2-1,-,TGTGCCTGGAGCCTGAGACTAGCCGATGAGCAGTTCTTC,CAWSLRLADEQFF
12,-,TRBV6-5,TRBJ2-7,few,TGTGCCAGCAGCTTAGCAGGGGCCGAGCAGTACTTC,CASSLAGAEQYF
13,-,TRBV5-1,TRBJ1-1,-,TGCGCCAGCAGCTTGGTGGCAGACACTGAAGCTTTCTTT,CASSLVADTEAFF
14,-,TRBV5-1,TRBJ2-5,-,TGCGCCAGCAGCGGTGGGACTGCCCAAGAGACCCAGTACTTC,CASSGGTAQETQYF
15,-,TRBV10-1,TRBJ2-4,few,TGCGCCAGCAGTGAGTCTATGGGGGGTAAGGGCATTCAGTACTTC,CASSESMGGKGIQYF
14,TRBD1,TRBV29-1,TRBJ1-4,-,TGCAGCGTGATGGGACAGCGTCAAAATGAAAAACTGTTTTTT,CSVMGQRQNEKLFF
12,-,TRBV2,TRBJ1-1,few,TGTGCCACCTATATTGTTTCAACTGAAGCTTTCTTT,CATYIVSTEAFF
11,-,TRBV6-1,TRBJ1-1,-,TGTGCCAGCAGTCAAGGCGGTGAAGCTTTCTTT,CASSQGGEAFF
13,-,TRBV29-1,TRBJ2-1,-,TGCAGCGTTGTTGAGGTCCCCTACAATGAGCAGTTCTTC,CSVVEVPYNEQFF
16,-,TRBV5-4,TRBJ2-7,-,TGTGCCAGCAGCTTGGCATCAGGGACTGCTACCTACGAGCAGTACTTC,CASSLASGTATYEQYF
13,-,TRBV9,TRBJ2-1,-,TGTGCCAGCAGGGGGGGCTCCTACAATGAGCAGTTCTTC,CASRGGSYNEQFF
14,-,TRBV27,TRBJ2-3,-,TGTGCCAGCAGTTCGGGACTCTTCACAGATACGCAGTATTTT,CASSSGLFTDTQYF
15,TRBD1,TRBV25-1,TRBJ1-2,-,TGTGCCAGCAGTGAACCGGGACAGCCTATCTATGGCTACACCTTC,CASSEPGQPIYGYTF
16,TRBD2,TRBV9,TRBJ2-7,-,TGTGCCAGCAGTCCCGCGGGGGGGTACTGGACCTACGAGCAGTACTTC,CASSPAGGYWTYEQYF
15,-,TRBV19,TRBJ2-3,-,TGTGCCAGTACTAACAGGGCTTTGGGCACAGATACGCAGTATTTT,CASTNRALGTDTQYF
16,TRBD2,TRBV15,TRBJ2-3,-,TGTGCCACCAGCAGAGATAAAGCGGGGTCCACAGATACGCAGTATTTT,CATSRDKAGSTDTQYF
13,-,TRBV19,TRBJ1-3,-,TGTGCCAGTAGTTGGGGCTCGGGCAACACCATATATTTT,CASSWGSGNTIYF
17,-,TRBV14,TRBJ2-1,-,TGTGCCAGCAGCCCGTTGGGGTTGGGGCAGGGGTACAATGAGCAGTTCTTC,CASSPLGLGQGYNEQFF
16,-,TRBV5-1,TRBJ1-5,-,TGCGCCAGCGGGGCGGACGGACCCTTTTCCAATCAGCCCCAGCATTTT,CASGADGPFSNQPQHF
14,-,TRBV6-5,TRBJ2-7,once,TGTGCCAGCAGTTCCCCGGGACTTACCTACGAGCAGTACTTC,CASSSPGLTYEQYF
15,TRBD2,TRBV9,TRBJ2-3,-,TGTGCCAGCGGAATAGCGGGAGGGCCGGCAGATACGCAGTATTTT,CASGIAGGPADTQYF
14,TRBD1,TRBV9,TRBJ2-7,-,TGTGCCAGCAGCGCGGACAGGGCGACCTACGAGCAGTACTTC,CASSADRATYEQYF
15,TRBD2,TRBV2,TRBJ2-7,once,TGTGCCAGCTATAACCTAGCGGGTGGTACCAACGAGCAGTACTTC,CASYNLAGGTNEQYF
15,-,TRBV6-6,TRBJ1-1,few,TGTGCCAGCAGCATTACAGGTTTGGATAGCACTGAAGCTTTCTTT,CASSITGLDSTEAFF